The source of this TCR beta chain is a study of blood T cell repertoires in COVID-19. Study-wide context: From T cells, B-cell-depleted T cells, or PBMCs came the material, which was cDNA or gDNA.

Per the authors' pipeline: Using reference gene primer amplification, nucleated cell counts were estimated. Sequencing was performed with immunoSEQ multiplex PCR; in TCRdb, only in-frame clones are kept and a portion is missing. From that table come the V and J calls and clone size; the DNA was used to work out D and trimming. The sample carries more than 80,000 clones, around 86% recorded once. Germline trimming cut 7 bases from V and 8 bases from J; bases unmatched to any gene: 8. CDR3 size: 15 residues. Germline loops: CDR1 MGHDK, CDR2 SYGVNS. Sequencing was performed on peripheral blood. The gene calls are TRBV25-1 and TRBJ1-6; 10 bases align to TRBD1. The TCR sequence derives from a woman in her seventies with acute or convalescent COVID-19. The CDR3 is CASMGEGQGYSPLHF. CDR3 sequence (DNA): TGTGCCAGCATGGGAGAGGGACAGGGGTATTCACCCCTCCACTTT.